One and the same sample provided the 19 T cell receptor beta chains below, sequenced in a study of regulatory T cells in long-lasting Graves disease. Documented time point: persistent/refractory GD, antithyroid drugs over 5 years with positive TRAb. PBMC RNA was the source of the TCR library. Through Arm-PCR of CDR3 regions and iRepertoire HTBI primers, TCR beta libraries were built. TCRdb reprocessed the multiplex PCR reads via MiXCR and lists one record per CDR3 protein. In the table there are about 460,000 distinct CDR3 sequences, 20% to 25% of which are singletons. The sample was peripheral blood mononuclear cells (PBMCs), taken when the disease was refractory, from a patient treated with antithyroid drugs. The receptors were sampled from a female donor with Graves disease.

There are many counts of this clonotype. The CDR3, as DNA: TGTGCCAGCAGCCAAGGGGACACCCAACAGTACTTC. Translating gives CASSQGDTQQYF. The rearrangement links TRBV3-1 to TRBJ2-4; the D gene is possibly TRBD1 (6 bases). The CDR3 has 12 residues. Germline-derived CDR1 and CDR2 are LGHDT and YNNKEL (reference sequence). V gave up 1 base and J gave up 13 bases, with 11 bases separating them.

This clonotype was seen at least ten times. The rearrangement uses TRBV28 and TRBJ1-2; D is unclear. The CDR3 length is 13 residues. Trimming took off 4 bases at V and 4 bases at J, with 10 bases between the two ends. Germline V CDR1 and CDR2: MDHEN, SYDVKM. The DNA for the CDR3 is TGTGCCAGCAGTTCCGGGCCAGTCTATGGCTACACCTTC. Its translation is CASSSGPVYGYTF.

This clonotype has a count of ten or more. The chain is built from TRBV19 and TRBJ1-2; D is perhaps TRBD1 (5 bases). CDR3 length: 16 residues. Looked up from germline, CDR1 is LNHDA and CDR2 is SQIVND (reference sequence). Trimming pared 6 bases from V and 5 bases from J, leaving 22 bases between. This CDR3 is CASSQPSSNPGYGYTF. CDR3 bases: TGTGCCAGTAGCCAACCCAGTTCCAACCCAGGGTATGGCTACACCTTC.

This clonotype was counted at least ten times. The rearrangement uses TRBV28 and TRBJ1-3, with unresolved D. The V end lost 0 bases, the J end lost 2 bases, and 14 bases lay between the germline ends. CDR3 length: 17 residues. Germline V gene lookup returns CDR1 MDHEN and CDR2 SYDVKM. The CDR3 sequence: CASSLWAASSAGNTIYF. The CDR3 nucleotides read TGTGCCAGCAGTTTATGGGCTGCCAGCTCGGCTGGAAACACCATATATTTT.

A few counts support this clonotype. The CDR3 spells CAWSKGQVYGYTF. The CDR3 nucleotides read TGTGCCTGGAGTAAAGGACAGGTCTATGGCTACACCTTC. The chain links TRBV30 to TRBJ1-2; TRBD1 matches 7 bases. V was pared by 2 bases and J by 4 bases, with 4 bases of the junction left unmatched. CDR3 length: 13 amino acids. Germline loops: CDR1 GTSNPN, CDR2 SVGIG (reference sequence).

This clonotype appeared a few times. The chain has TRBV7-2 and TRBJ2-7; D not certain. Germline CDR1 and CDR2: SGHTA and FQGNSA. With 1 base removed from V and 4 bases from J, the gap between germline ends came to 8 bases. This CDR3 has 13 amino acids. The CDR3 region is CASSLGGWYEQYF. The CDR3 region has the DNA TGTGCCAGCAGCTTAGGGGGATGGTACGAGCAGTACTTC.

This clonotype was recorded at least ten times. The CDR3 spells CASSYSTQLSGANVLTF. DNA of the CDR3: TGTGCCAGCAGTTACTCGACCCAGCTCTCTGGGGCCAACGTCCTGACTTTC. J is TRBJ2-6 and V is TRBV6-5; D remains ambiguous. Trimming left V 0 bases short and J 0 bases short, with 9 bases between. The germline CDR1 and CDR2 sequences are MNHEY and SVGAGI. The CDR3 consists of 17 residues.

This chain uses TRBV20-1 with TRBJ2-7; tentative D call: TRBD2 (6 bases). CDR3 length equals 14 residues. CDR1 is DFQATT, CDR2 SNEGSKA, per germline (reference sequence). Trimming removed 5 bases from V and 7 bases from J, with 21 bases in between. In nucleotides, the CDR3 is TGCAGTGCTGCAGGACTACCAGGTATTGGAGAGCAGTACTTC. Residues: CSAAGLPGIGEQYF.

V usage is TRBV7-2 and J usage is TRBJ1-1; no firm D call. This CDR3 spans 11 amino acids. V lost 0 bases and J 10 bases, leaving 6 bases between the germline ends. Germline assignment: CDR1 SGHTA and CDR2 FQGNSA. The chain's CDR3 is CASSLARGAFF. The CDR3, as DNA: TGTGCCAGCAGCTTAGCCCGGGGAGCTTTCTTT.

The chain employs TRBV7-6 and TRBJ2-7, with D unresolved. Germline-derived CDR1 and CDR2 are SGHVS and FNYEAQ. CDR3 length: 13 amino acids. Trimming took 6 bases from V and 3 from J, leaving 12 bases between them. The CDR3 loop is CASSYGPIYEQYF. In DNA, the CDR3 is TGTGCCAGCAGTTATGGGCCAATCTACGAGCAGTACTTC.

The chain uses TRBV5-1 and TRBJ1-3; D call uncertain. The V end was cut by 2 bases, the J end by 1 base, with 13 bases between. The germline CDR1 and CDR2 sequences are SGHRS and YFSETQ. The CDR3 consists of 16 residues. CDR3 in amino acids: CASSFGSAASGNTIYF. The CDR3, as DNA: TGCGCCAGCAGCTTCGGGTCTGCGGCTTCTGGAAACACCATATATTTT.

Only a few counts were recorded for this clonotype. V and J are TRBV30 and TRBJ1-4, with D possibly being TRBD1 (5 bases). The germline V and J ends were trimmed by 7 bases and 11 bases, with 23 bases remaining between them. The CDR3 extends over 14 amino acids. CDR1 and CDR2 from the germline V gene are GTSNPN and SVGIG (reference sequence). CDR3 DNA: TGTGCCTTCTCGGACACTCTGTTGACTGTGAAACTGTTTTTT. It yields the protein CAFSDTLLTVKLFF.

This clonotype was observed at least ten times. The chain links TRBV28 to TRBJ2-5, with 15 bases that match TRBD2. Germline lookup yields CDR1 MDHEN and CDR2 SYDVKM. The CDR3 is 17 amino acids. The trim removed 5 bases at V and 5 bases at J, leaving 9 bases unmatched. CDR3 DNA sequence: TGTGCCAGCAGTCTTGGACTAGCGGGAGGGGTTTGGGAGACCCAGTACTTC. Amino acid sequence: CASSLGLAGGVWETQYF.

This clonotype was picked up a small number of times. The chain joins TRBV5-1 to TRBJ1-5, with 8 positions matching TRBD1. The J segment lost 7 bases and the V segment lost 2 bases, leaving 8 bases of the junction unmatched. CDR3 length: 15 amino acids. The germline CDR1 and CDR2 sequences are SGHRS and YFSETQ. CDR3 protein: CASSFTTGAGQPQHF. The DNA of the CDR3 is TGCGCCAGCAGCTTCACGACAGGGGCTGGGCAGCCCCAGCATTTT.

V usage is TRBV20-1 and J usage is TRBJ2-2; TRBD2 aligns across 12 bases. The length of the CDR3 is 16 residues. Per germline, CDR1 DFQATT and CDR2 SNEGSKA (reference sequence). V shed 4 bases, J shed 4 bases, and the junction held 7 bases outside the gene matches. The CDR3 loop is CSAKGGTSGPTGELFF. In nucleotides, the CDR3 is TGCAGTGCTAAGGGGGGGACTAGCGGGCCCACCGGGGAGCTGTTTTTT.

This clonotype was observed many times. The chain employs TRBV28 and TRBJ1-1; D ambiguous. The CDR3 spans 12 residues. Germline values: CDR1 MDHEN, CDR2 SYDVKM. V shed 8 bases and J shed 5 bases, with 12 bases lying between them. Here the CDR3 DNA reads TGTGCCAGCGGGGTTTCGTGGACTGAAGCTTTCTTT. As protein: CASGVSWTEAFF.

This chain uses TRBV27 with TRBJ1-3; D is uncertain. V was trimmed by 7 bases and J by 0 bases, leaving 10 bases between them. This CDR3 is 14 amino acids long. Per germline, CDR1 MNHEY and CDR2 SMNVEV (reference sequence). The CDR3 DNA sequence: TGTGCCAGCAAGGGCGGCGGCTCTGGAAACACCATATATTTT. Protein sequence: CASKGGGSGNTIYF.

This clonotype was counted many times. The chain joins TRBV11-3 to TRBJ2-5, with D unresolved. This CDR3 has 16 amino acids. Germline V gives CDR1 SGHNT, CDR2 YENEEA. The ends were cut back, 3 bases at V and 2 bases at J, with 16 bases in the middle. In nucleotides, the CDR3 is TGTGCCAGCAGCTTTACGTCGGTCCCTCCTCAAGAGACCCAGTACTTC. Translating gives CASSFTSVPPQETQYF. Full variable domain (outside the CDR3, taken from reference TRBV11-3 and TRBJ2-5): EAGVVQSPRYKIIEKKQPVAFWCNPISGHNTLYWYLQNLGQGPELLIRYENEEAVDDSQLPKDRFSAERLKGVDSTLKIQPAELGDSAVYLCASSFTSVPPQETQYFGPGTRLLVL.

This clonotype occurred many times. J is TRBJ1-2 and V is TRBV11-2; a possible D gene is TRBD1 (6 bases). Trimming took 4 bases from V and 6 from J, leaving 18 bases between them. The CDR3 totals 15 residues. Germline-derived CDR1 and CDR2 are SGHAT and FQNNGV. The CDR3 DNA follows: TGTGCCAGCAGCTCGATCGTTCAGGGGTCACATGGCTACACCTTC. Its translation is CASSSIVQGSHGYTF.